The rows below give T cell receptor beta chains drawn from one sample of a study of OX40 agonist ivuxolimab in advanced cancers. Method: immunoSEQ multiplex PCR; TCRdb's copy keeps in-frame clones and lacks some. The sample has around 40,000 clones; more than 85% are singletons. The source material was CD4+ or CD8+ T cells sorted from blood, sampled in a trial of the OX40 agonist ivuxolimab. These receptors originate from an adult with an advanced solid tumor such as melanoma, head and neck, liver or kidney cancer. CDR3s include the opening cysteine and the closing phenylalanine or tryptophan. Fields, in order: V gene, clone size, D gene, J gene, CDR3 DNA, CDR3 protein. The D gene is left open where the match is weak. Expanded clones are given a class, and other clones once, few, many or no size at all.

>TRBV7-7|-|TRBD2|TRBJ2-1
TGTGCTAGCAGCCCCGGACTAGCGACGGACAATGAGCAGTTCTTC
CASSPGLATDNEQFF
>TRBV4-2|-|-|TRBJ1-5
TGTGCCAGCAGCCAAGTGGGGGGAAGGATCGGCAATCAGCCCCAGCATTTT
CASSQVGGRIGNQPQHF
>TRBV27|-|-|TRBJ1-4
TGTGCCAGCAGTTTGCGAGCTAATGAAAAACTGTTTTTT
CASSLRANEKLFF
>TRBV29-1|-|TRBD2|TRBJ2-7
TGCAGCGCTACCGGGGGGGAAGGGTACGAGCAGTACTTC
CSATGGEGYEQYF
>TRBV7-9|-|-|TRBJ1-1
TGTGCCAGCAGCACCAGTAAGTTATTGGCTTTCTTT
CASSTSKLLAFF
>TRBV5-1|once|TRBD1|TRBJ2-5
TGCGCCTCTAAGGGGGCAGAGACCCAGTACTTC
CASKGAETQYF
>TRBV28|-|-|TRBJ1-5
TGTGCCAGCAGTTCCGGGGGCAGCCTTTATAGCAATCAGCCCCAGCATTTT
CASSSGGSLYSNQPQHF
>TRBV11-2|once|TRBD2|TRBJ2-7
TGTGCCAGCAGCTTAGAAGCGGGGCTCTCCTACGAGCAGTACTTC
CASSLEAGLSYEQYF
>TRBV19|once|-|TRBJ1-3
TGTGCCAGTAGTGCCCGGGGGAGGACTGGAAACACCATATATTTT
CASSARGRTGNTIYF
>TRBV5-5|-|TRBD1|TRBJ1-1
TGTGCCAGCAGCCCGTGGGACAGATTCACTGAAGCTTTCTTT
CASSPWDRFTEAFF
>TRBV19|-|TRBD2|TRBJ2-3
TGTGCCAGTAGTACCAGCGGGATACGCACAGATACGCAGTATTTT
CASSTSGIRTDTQYF
>TRBV2|-|-|TRBJ2-7
TGTGCCAGCAGTGACTACGAGCAGTACTTC
CASSDYEQYF
>TRBV13|-|-|TRBJ2-5
TGTGCCAGCACCCTAGGGCGGGACCAAGAGACCCAGTACTTC
CASTLGRDQETQYF
>TRBV7-9|-|-|TRBJ2-3
TGTGCCAGCAGCGCTGTAATGGGCACAGATACGCAGTATTTT
CASSAVMGTDTQYF
>TRBV9|once|TRBD1|TRBJ1-1
TGTGCCAGCAGCGTAACAGGGGGGTTTGCTGAAGCTTTCTTT
CASSVTGGFAEAFF
>TRBV2|-|-|TRBJ2-3
TGTGCCAGCAATGTGATGTGGGGGGGCTCAGATACGCAGTATTTT
CASNVMWGGSDTQYF
>TRBV27|-|-|TRBJ1-2
TGTGCCAGCAGTTTAGTCGCACAGGGAGGGTATGGCTACACCTTC
CASSLVAQGGYGYTF
>TRBV29-1|-|TRBD1|TRBJ1-1
TGCAGCGTCGAAGGACAGGGAAGGAACACTGAAGCTTTCTTT
CSVEGQGRNTEAFF
>TRBV5-1|-|-|TRBJ1-1
TGCGCCAGCAGCTTGGAGCCGAACACTGAAGCTTTCTTT
CASSLEPNTEAFF
>TRBV5-5|-|-|TRBJ1-6
TGTGCCAGCAGCTTGGTCGGGGTCTCCAACTATAATTCACCCCTCCACTTT
CASSLVGVSNYNSPLHF
>TRBV10-3|-|-|TRBJ1-3
TGTGCCATCAGTGAGTCTACAGACTCTGGAAACACCATATATTTT
CAISESTDSGNTIYF
>TRBV4-2|-|-|TRBJ1-3
TGTGCCAGCCGGCCCGGATCATCTGGAAACACCATATATTTT
CASRPGSSGNTIYF
>TRBV6-5|-|-|TRBJ2-5
TGTGCCAGCTACCCCGGTGGGAGGGAGACCCAGTACTTC
CASYPGGRETQYF
>TRBV9|-|-|TRBJ1-3
TGTGCCAGCAGCCCCATTCAGGGAGGAAACACCATATATTTT
CASSPIQGGNTIYF
>TRBV5-1|once|-|TRBJ1-1
TGCGCCAGCAGCCGGGACGCTATGAACACTGAAGCTTTCTTT
CASSRDAMNTEAFF
>TRBV12-5|-|TRBD1|TRBJ2-2
TGTGCTAGTGGTTTACCCACAGGGGGCGCCCCCACCGGGGAGCTGTTTTTT
CASGLPTGGAPTGELFF
>TRBV5-1|-|-|TRBJ1-1
TGCGCCAGCAGCCGCGACAGAAGACGGACTGAAGCTTTCTTT
CASSRDRRRTEAFF
>TRBV29-1|-|-|TRBJ1-3
TGCAGCGTTCAGGGGAACGGAAACACCATATATTTT
CSVQGNGNTIYF
>TRBV25-1|-|-|TRBJ1-2
TGTGCCAGCAGTGAAGGATCCGGGTGGAGAAACTATGGCTACACCTTC
CASSEGSGWRNYGYTF
>TRBV5-1|-|-|TRBJ2-1
TGCGCCAGCCGGCTGGTCTCGATTCGGTACAATGAGCAGTTCTTC
CASRLVSIRYNEQFF
>TRBV18|-|-|TRBJ1-1
TGTGCCAGCTCACCTTTCGCCGGCGGGGGGACGAACACTGAAGCTTTCTTT
CASSPFAGGGTNTEAFF
>TRBV5-1|-|-|TRBJ1-4
TGCGCCAGCAGCTCCCAACCCGGCGGGACCCCGTATGAAAAACTGTTTTTT
CASSSQPGGTPYEKLFF
>TRBV2|-|-|TRBJ1-1
TGTGCCAGCAGGCCTACCTGGGGGAAGAACACTGAAGCTTTCTTT
CASRPTWGKNTEAFF
>TRBV5-5|-|-|TRBJ2-7
TGTGCCAGCAGCTTTCAGGGGACTTTGGGCGAGCAGTACTTC
CASSFQGTLGEQYF
>TRBV28|once|TRBD1|TRBJ2-1
TGTGCCAGCAGTTTGAGCAGGGGGAATGAGCAGTTCTTC
CASSLSRGNEQFF
>TRBV5-4|-|TRBD1|TRBJ1-6
TGTGCCAGCAGCACAGGAACGGACAGGGGGAATTCACCCCTCCACTTT
CASSTGTDRGNSPLHF
>TRBV5-1|-|-|TRBJ2-5
TGCGCCAGCAGCTCACTCGTGGGGGTAGGCGAGACCCAGTACTTC
CASSSLVGVGETQYF
>TRBV10-2|-|-|TRBJ2-1
TGCGCCAGCAGTGCTTCGGGTCCGTCACAGAACCACAATGAGCAGTTCTTC
CASSASGPSQNHNEQFF
>TRBV6-6|-|-|TRBJ1-2
TGTGCCAGCAGCCTCTCGGGACAACGAGGTGGCTACACCTTC
CASSLSGQRGGYTF
>TRBV6-6|-|TRBD2|TRBJ2-1
TGTGCCAGCAGTGGGACTACCTACAATGAGCAGTTCTTC
CASSGTTYNEQFF
>TRBV28|-|-|TRBJ1-2
TGTGCCAGCAGTACGGGGCCCAACTATGGCTACACCTTC
CASSTGPNYGYTF
>TRBV7-9|-|TRBD1|TRBJ1-2
TGTGCCAGCAGCCCGGGACAGCTCTATGGCTACACCTTC
CASSPGQLYGYTF
>TRBV6-5|-|-|TRBJ1-2
TGTGCCAGTGAAAGACCTCCCTATGGCTACACCTTC
CASERPPYGYTF
>TRBV5-1|-|-|TRBJ2-3
TGCGCCAGCAGCGCTATCGCGTCTGCGAGCACAGATACGCAGTATTTT
CASSAIASASTDTQYF
>TRBV4-3|-|TRBD1|TRBJ2-7
TGCGCCAGCAGCCTCTGGACAGGAACCTACGAGCAGTACTTC
CASSLWTGTYEQYF
>TRBV27|-|-|TRBJ2-1
TGTGCCAGCAGACCTAATGAATACAATGAGCAGTTCTTC
CASRPNEYNEQFF
>TRBV2|-|-|TRBJ1-1
TGTGCCAGCAGGGGACGGCAGAACACTGAAGCTTTCTTT
CASRGRQNTEAFF
>TRBV28|-|-|TRBJ1-4
TGTGCCAGCACCCCCCAAACAACTAATGAAAAACTGTTTTTT
CASTPQTTNEKLFF
>TRBV5-5|-|-|TRBJ2-7
TGTGCCAGCAGCTTCTCAGTCTCCTACGAGCAGTACTTC
CASSFSVSYEQYF